Listed here is a single T cell receptor beta chain. This clone was seen a few times. The antigen it recognizes is unknown. No much larger clonotype is one base removed from it; base qualities were not supplied. The cohort consisted of 600 to 750 healthy bone marrow donors. At the time of sampling, all cohort members were nominally healthy, though unrecorded immune exposures were likely present. The donor was CMV seronegative and was included in the group of 352 seronegative cohort members. Each donor provided a peripheral blood sample, and peripheral blood mononuclear cells were used for TCR beta sequencing. The Qiagen DNeasy Blood Extraction Kit was used to extract genomic DNA from the blood cell samples. The library came from the immunoSEQ multiplex PCR assay. For the multiplex PCR, a mixture combining 60 forward primers for TCR Vbeta segments and 13 reverse primers for TCR Jbeta segments was used. The CDR3 region of rearranged TCR beta genes was amplified from genomic DNA by a multiplex PCR assay. The amplified TCR beta libraries were sequenced on the Illumina HiSeq System as 87-base-pair reads. The published analysis was carried out like this. A later analysis counted about 80 million unique TCR beta chains across the 700 or so repertoires, and 10 million to 12 million of these chains were shared by at least two donors. Raw reads were error-corrected and collapsed into unique sequences with a nearest-neighbor algorithm that merged closely related sequences to remove PCR and sequencing errors. Alignment of CDR3 sequences to IMGT reference sequences was used to assign V, D and J gene segments. For a sequence to be retained, at least a six-nucleotide match to both a V gene segment and a J gene segment was required. A rearrangement was called productive if the CDR3 had no stop codons and remained in frame with V and J, and every other rearrangement was called non-productive. CDR3 was defined by IMGT convention, running from the second conserved V-encoded cysteine to the conserved J-encoded phenylalanine. Sequences without an unambiguous match to a single V gene segment were excluded from the earlier analysis of approximately 560 of the donors. An earlier analysis of several hundred of the donors called V segments functional above 56.7% productive rearrangements and segregating when the between-donor standard deviation exceeded 5%. A statistical classification framework was built to diagnose cytomegalovirus status from the catalog of TCR beta chain sequences. A later analysis assigned V and J genes by comparing TCR nucleotide sequences with IMGT/GENE-DB human TR gene sequences. A later analysis assigned CDR3 sequences and most-parsimonious VDJ recombination scenarios with the TCRdist pipeline. A later analysis defined each TCR beta chain by its CDR3 amino acid sequence plus V-gene family, and excluded reads lacking a unique V-gene family. As a way to deal with suspected cross-contamination and a sequencing artifact, a later analysis dropped 450 to 700 nucleotide sequences that were highly shared and had low generation probability. For each public chain, a later analysis derived a clonal expansion index from normalized ranks of inferred template counts within each repertoire. Generation probabilities in a later analysis came from a VDJ recombination model fitted to out-of-frame rearrangements, and those results were checked against IGoR. In a later analysis, hypergeometric tests were used to score TCR-TCR, TCR-HLA and TCR-CMV co-occurrence, with a repertoire-size bias correction applied to TCR pairs. A later analysis estimated false discovery rates by permuting HLA or CMV assignments 20 times. In a later analysis, co-occurring TCRs were grouped using DBSCAN, with TCRdist sequence similarity added in when clustering inside HLA-allele-positive subsets. Repertoires with fewer than 30,000 or more than 120,000 public chains, plus five repertoires with anomalous nucleotide sharing, were excluded from co-occurrence clustering. The immuneACCESS repertoire file appears here via TCRdb, limited to in-frame rearrangements. These files lack a portion of the clones; in checked studies, under half of the deficit traces to unresolved V genes, and the cause of the others is not known. The V and J calls and clone size are taken from that table; D and trimming were inferred from the DNA. The sample table shows 130,000 or so clones, and just over 65% are seen once. The leading ten clones occupy 6.5% of the sample.

This specimen comes from a study of cytomegalovirus exposure and HLA in healthy donors (dated 2017 in TCRdb). Looking at the study overall: An earlier analysis of approximately 640 of the donors reported about 250 Gb of sequence data and 100 million to 140 million unique TCR beta sequences from about 180 million T cells. About 330 gigabases of sequencing data and approximately 92 million unique TCR sequences made up an early release that covered several hundred HLA-typed donors. The genetic ancestry cluster associated with self-reported Caucasian donors included 80% to 90% of the 300 to 450 genotyped donors. The study aimed to test whether cataloging public T cell receptors could reveal signatures of past pathogen exposure. The study used immunosequencing to profile the T cell repertoires of 666 subjects and linked those repertoires to cytomegalovirus serostatus. Besides the first cohort of around 700 subjects, a separate validation cohort made up of 120 different subjects was used. To predict cytomegalovirus infection status, the study brought together high-throughput TCR immunosequencing, statistical association of individual TCRs with disease status, and machine learning. A later analysis re-examined previously published TCR beta repertoires from more than 600 donors and added high-resolution HLA genotyping to investigate patterns of TCR occurrence. The later analysis used no new phenotypic data to find candidate immune exposures, relying instead on TCR beta sequences and their occurrence across donors. An earlier analysis of several hundred of the donors applied high-throughput TCR beta sequencing to assess whether each TCR beta V gene segment acted as functional or pseudogenic. Donor age, sex, ethnicity and CMV serostatus were compiled together with the repertoire data. A later genetic analysis took genome-wide SNP genotypes for about three fifths of the 666 donors and used that subset as a discovery cohort. All discovery cohort repertoires had been generated using a single sequencing platform. Both class I and class II loci were covered by HLA typing, at four-digit resolution. Typing coverage varied by locus: roughly 629-640 donors for A, B, C, DRB1 and DQB1; under 550 for DQA1; more than 600 for DPA1; about 450 for DPB1. Roughly five DR-DQ haplotypes were handled as single units for association and clustering because linkage in the cohort was strong. Among some 410 genotyped donors of the cohort, an average of around 240,000 unique TCR beta nucleotide sequences were sequenced per donor, around 20% of them non-productive.

What the authors observed across the whole study: According to the authors, the approach could potentially be generalized to other disease states and immunological phenotypes. In this cohort, only TCR beta chains were sequenced, and detectable features were limited by the absence of alpha or paired-chain data. Compared with equally common non-associated chains, HLA-associated TCR beta chains in a later analysis were more clonally expanded and had lower generation probabilities. A later analysis found that most CMV-associated TCR beta chains appeared HLA-restricted, with HLA associations seemingly driven largely by CMV exposure. The only immune exposure information available for the cohort was CMV serostatus. While some public TCRs were present in many individuals, most TCR sequences turned up only very rarely across donors. Broadly in line with IMGT annotations, most TCR beta V segments showed up in productive rearrangements about 87% or about 30% of the time in an earlier analysis of some 590 of the donors. V-gene and J-gene trimming of TCR beta chains was associated with a missense DCLRE1C variant in a later genetic analysis, and the association was replicated in an independent cohort. Several of the top co-occurrence clusters appeared to be linked to parvovirus B19, influenza, CMV and Epstein-Barr virus, according to a later analysis. According to a later genetic analysis, donors in an Asian-associated ancestry cluster had fewer N-insertions in productive TCRs than the roughly 660-donor mean. Correlated functional status among segregating V segments might be attributable to linkage disequilibrium, but an unknown experimental factor could not be ruled out. Strong co-occurrence of HLA alleles, especially DR and DQ, made assigning TCR associations to individual alleles difficult. The study gave a list of 150 to 200 TCR beta chains associated with cytomegalovirus. In vitro tests confirmed that three of the cytomegalovirus-associated TCR beta chains recognize cytomegalovirus antigens. A later analysis associated about 16,000 TCR beta sequences with specific HLA alleles at a false discovery rate of 0.05. Sequencing depth was assumed to be roughly uniform across donors in the presence/absence analyses, though that assumption may not hold. In both the original and validation cohorts, the classifier was reported to diagnose cytomegalovirus status with high specificity and sensitivity. Roughly 15 rarely observed V segments, including chromosome 9 orphons, were excluded from the earlier analysis of about 600 of the donors because counts were too low. A cluster of highly shared sequence variants was judged likely to represent a technical artifact of the sequencing pipeline. In a later analysis, TCR association rates were found to vary across HLA loci, with the most associated TCRs seen for DRB1 alleles and the fewest for HLA-C alleles. Because HLA typing was missing for some donors at each locus, association tests included only the typed subset. A further reported finding was that TCR beta sequences accurately predicted the HLA-A and HLA-B alleles for most subjects in the first cohort.

Sequences were obtained from PBMCs. This clonotype was obtained from a woman aged 55-70 years in good health and CMV-seronegative.

The CDR3 reads as follows: CASSVGPGQGGEKLFF. DNA sequence: TGTGCCAGCAGCGTAGGGCCAGGACAGGGCGGTGAAAAACTGTTTTTT. The sequence is built from TRBV9 and TRBJ1-4; TRBD1 matches 8 bases in the middle. The CDR3 covers 16 residues, taking in both the cysteine and the phenylalanine. The DNA shown is the 48-base CDR3, in frame from base 1. Clipping removes 0 bases from V and 7 bases from J, with 8 as the unmatched junction base count. CDR1 SGDLS and CDR2 YYNGEE are derived from the germline V gene.